One and the same sample provided the 21 T cell receptor beta chains below, sequenced in a study of cytomegalovirus exposure and HLA in healthy donors. Here immunoSEQ multiplex PCR was the method, and the copy in TCRdb shows in-frame clones only, minus some. This table holds 150,000 to 200,000 clones, roughly 96% found once. Material: PBMCs. Receptors were obtained from a young woman in good health and CMV-seronegative.

The rearrangement uses TRBV7-3 and TRBJ2-1; 7 nucleotides align to TRBD2. The J segment lost 2 bases and the V segment lost 4 bases, leaving 5 bases of the junction unmatched. The CDR3 is 15 residues long. Germline CDR1 is SGHTA and CDR2 is FQGTGA. CDR3 DNA: TGTGCCAGCAGCTCCCAGGCGGGGGCCTACAATGAGCAGTTCTTC. Protein: CASSSQAGAYNEQFF. Full variable domain (remainder filled in from reference TRBV7-3 and TRBJ2-1): GAGVSQTPSNKVTEKGKYVELRCDPISGHTALYWYRQSLGQGPEFLIYFQGTGAADDSGLPNDRFFAVRPEGSVSTLKIQRTERGDSAVYLCASSSQAGAYNEQFFGPGTRLTVL.

The chain employs TRBV4-1 and TRBJ2-2, with D unclear. Germline assignment: CDR1 MGHRA and CDR2 YSYEKL. Trimming removed 4 bases from V and 7 bases from J, with 10 bases in between. The CDR3 has 13 amino acids. The CDR3 protein is CASSLGLVGELFF. As DNA, the CDR3 is TGCGCCAGCAGCCTTGGTTTAGTCGGGGAGCTGTTTTTT.

This CDR3 reads CATSRDAMGQAAALAKNIQYF. In DNA form, the CDR3 reads TGTGCCACCAGCAGAGATGCTATGGGACAAGCGGCTGCCTTGGCCAAAAACATTCAGTACTTC. This chain links TRBV15 with TRBJ2-4; perhaps TRBD1 as D (6 bases). Trimming took off 0 bases at V and 1 base at J, with 25 bases between the two ends. The germline V gene has CDR1 LNHNV and CDR2 YYDKDF (reference sequence). This CDR3 is built from 21 residues. The whole variable domain, remainder taken from reference TRBV15 and TRBJ2-4, is DAMVIQNPRYQVTQFGKPVTLSCSQTLNHNVMYWYQQKSSQAPKLLFHYYDKDFNNEADTPDNFQSRRPNTSFCFLDIRSPGLGDTAMYLCATSRDAMGQAAALAKNIQYFGAGTRLSVL.

The V gene is TRBV5-6, the J gene TRBJ1-4; unclear D gene. Germline lookup yields CDR1 SGHDT and CDR2 YYEEEE. The CDR3 runs to 15 residues. With 4 bases removed from V and 5 bases from J, the gap between germline ends came to 15 bases. DNA for the CDR3: TGTGCCAGCAGCCAGAGGGTAACAGCAAATGAAAAACTGTTTTTT. This encodes CASSQRVTANEKLFF.

CDR3 sequence: CASAQTGVLPGANVLTF. In DNA, the CDR3 is TGTGCCAGCGCCCAGACGGGGGTATTGCCTGGGGCCAACGTCCTGACTTTC. J is TRBJ2-6 and V is TRBV7-9; D is perhaps TRBD2 (6 bases). V was trimmed by 8 bases and J by 2 bases, leaving 19 bases between them. This CDR3 contains 17 residues. Per the germline V gene, CDR1 is SEHNR and CDR2 is FQNEAQ (reference sequence).

The V and J genes are TRBV27 and TRBJ1-1; perhaps TRBD1 as D (6 bases). V was cut by 2 bases and J by 1 base, with 11 bases left in between. This CDR3 comprises 15 residues. The germline CDR1 and CDR2 sequences are MNHEY and SMNVEV (reference sequence). As DNA, the CDR3 is TGTGCCAGCAGTTTAAGTCGGACAGAGAACACTGAAGCTTTCTTT. This gives the protein CASSLSRTENTEAFF.

The chain joins TRBV4-1 to TRBJ1-5, with TRBD1 matching over 10 bases. The CDR3 is 17 residues long. With V trimmed by 5 bases and J by 4 bases, 11 bases remained unmatched. The V gene's germline CDR1 is MGHRA and CDR2 YSYEKL. The CDR3 protein is CASSTRQGATENQPQHF. The CDR3 DNA reads TGCGCCAGCAGCACTCGACAGGGGGCTACAGAGAATCAGCCCCAGCATTTT.

This chain joins TRBV19 and TRBJ1-1, with 7 bases aligning to TRBD1. After removal of 10 bases from V and 1 base from J, the junction contained 3 bases not matched to a gene. The CDR3 loop spans 12 amino acids. In germline, CDR1 is LNHDA, CDR2 SQIVND (reference sequence). Here the CDR3 reads CATRQGNTEAFF. As DNA, the CDR3 is TGTGCCACCAGACAGGGGAACACTGAAGCTTTCTTT.

The chain links TRBV5-4 to TRBJ1-2, with unresolved D. CDR3 length: 15 amino acids. The V and J ends lost 3 bases and 1 base respectively, with 13 bases between them. In germline, CDR1 is SGHNT, CDR2 YYREEE (reference sequence). The CDR3 sequence is CASSSPDGLNYGYTF. In DNA, the CDR3 is TGTGCCAGCAGCTCGCCGGACGGACTTAACTATGGCTACACCTTC.

This CDR3 is CASSRGRGNTEAFF. The CDR3 region has the DNA TGTGCCAGCAGCCGGGGCAGGGGGAACACTGAAGCTTTCTTT. The chain carries TRBV7-3 and TRBJ1-1; D may be TRBD1 (6 bases). The V end lost 5 bases, the J end lost 1 base, and 11 bases lay between the germline ends. Per the germline V gene, CDR1 is SGHTA and CDR2 is FQGTGA. This CDR3 contains 14 residues.

The chain combines TRBV7-2 with TRBJ2-5; 9 bases align to TRBD2. The germline CDR1 and CDR2 sequences are SGHTA and FQGNSA. With 5 bases clipped from V and 4 bases from J, the junction kept 11 bases outside the gene matches. This CDR3 has 16 residues. Here the CDR3 reads CASSPTTSGSRETQYF. In DNA form, the CDR3 reads TGTGCCAGCAGCCCGACGACTAGCGGTAGTCGAGAGACCCAGTACTTC.

The chain has TRBV6-1 and TRBJ1-5, with D perhaps matching TRBD1 (5 bases). Germline lookup yields CDR1 MNHNS and CDR2 SASEGT. Trimming took off 2 bases at V and 6 bases at J, with 14 bases between the two ends. There are 15 residues in the CDR3. In DNA, the CDR3 is TGTGCCAGCAGTGAACCGCGGGGGAGGTCTCAGCCCCAGCATTTT. Residues: CASSEPRGRSQPQHF.

The genes are TRBV2 and TRBJ1-3; D remains unclear. From germline, CDR1 is SNHLY and CDR2 FYNNEI. With 9 bases removed from V and 0 bases from J, the gap between germline ends came to 6 bases. The CDR3 covers 12 residues. In DNA form, the CDR3 reads TGTGCCAGAACAAACTCTGGAAACACCATATATTTT. Translation: CARTNSGNTIYF.

V is TRBV4-2 and J is TRBJ1-5; tentative D call: TRBD1 (5 bases). The CDR3 consists of 16 residues. Germline V gene sequence: CDR1 LGHNA, CDR2 YNFKEQ. Trimming removed 0 bases at V and 3 bases at J, with 12 bases between. In DNA form, the CDR3 reads TGTGCCAGCAGCCAAGAGGACGGGACTGACAATCAGCCCCAGCATTTT. Amino acid sequence: CASSQEDGTDNQPQHF.

The chain uses TRBV7-9 and TRBJ1-5; TRBD1 might be the D (5 bases). Per germline, CDR1 SEHNR and CDR2 FQNEAQ (reference sequence). Trimming removed 5 bases from V and 6 bases from J, with 14 bases in between. The CDR3 loop spans 14 amino acids. The CDR3 loop is CASSQAGGSQPQHF. The CDR3 DNA reads as TGTGCCAGCAGCCAGGCGGGGGGTAGTCAGCCCCAGCATTTT.

V gene TRBV28 combines with J gene TRBJ2-6; maybe TRBD1 (6 bases). Trimming shortened V by 2 bases and J by 0 bases, and 11 bases separated the two germline ends. The CDR3 has 17 amino acids. Germline CDR1 reads MDHEN; CDR2 reads SYDVKM. This chain's CDR3 is CASSLPLGASGANVLTF. DNA for the CDR3: TGTGCCAGCAGTTTACCCCTGGGGGCCTCTGGGGCCAACGTCCTGACTTTC.

DNA of the CDR3: TGTGCCAGCAGCCCCGGGACAGGGGTGGGTAAAAGCACAGATACGCAGTATTTT. It specifies CASSPGTGVGKSTDTQYF. This chain connects TRBV13 to TRBJ2-3; 10 positions agree with TRBD1. This CDR3 comprises 18 residues. The trim removed 5 bases at V and 0 bases at J, leaving 11 bases unmatched. Germline V gene lookup returns CDR1 PRHDT and CDR2 FYEKMQ (reference sequence).

The chain is built from TRBV15 and TRBJ1-2; D gene uncertain. Germline V gene data show CDR1 as LNHNV and CDR2 as YYDKDF (reference sequence). Trimming cost V 1 base and J 2 bases, with 11 bases left between them. The CDR3 consists of 15 residues. The DNA of the CDR3 is TGTGCCACCAGCAGAGGCACCTCGGGGAACTATGGCTACACCTTC. Translated, it gives CATSRGTSGNYGYTF.

The chain is built from TRBV18 and TRBJ2-3; 7 positions agree with TRBD2. The CDR3 covers 16 residues. Looked up from germline, CDR1 is KGHSH and CDR2 is LQKENI. V lost 2 bases, J lost 1 base, and 6 bases stayed unmatched. The CDR3 sequence: CASSPYSGLGTDTQYF. The CDR3 DNA reads as TGTGCCAGCTCACCATATAGCGGGTTGGGCACAGATACGCAGTATTTT.

The chain couples TRBV2 to TRBJ2-3; a weak D match, TRBD2 (6 bases). The V and J ends lost 6 bases and 0 bases respectively, with 10 bases between them. The CDR3 runs 14 residues. Per the germline V gene, CDR1 is SNHLY and CDR2 is FYNNEI. The CDR3 region is CASRNGLSTDTQYF. CDR3 coding DNA: TGTGCCAGCAGGAACGGACTAAGCACAGATACGCAGTATTTT. Full variable domain (missing parts from reference TRBV2 and TRBJ2-3): EPEVTQTPSHQVTQMGQEVILRCVPISNHLYFYWYRQILGQKVEFLVSFYNNEISEKSEIFDDQFSVERPDGSNFTLKIRSTKLEDSAMYFCASRNGLSTDTQYFGPGTRLTVL.

V and J are TRBV5-6 and TRBJ1-2, with TRBD1 as a possible D gene (5 bases). Deletions cut 2 bases from V and 3 bases from J, with 14 bases between. CDR1 and CDR2 from the germline V gene are SGHDT and YYEEEE. The CDR3 runs 15 residues. CDR3: CASSFVTEGDYGYTF. In DNA form, the CDR3 reads TGTGCCAGCAGCTTTGTGACAGAAGGCGACTATGGCTACACCTTC.